The rows below give T cell receptor beta chains drawn from one sample of a study of blood T cell repertoires in COVID-19. Clones were sequenced by immunoSEQ multiplex PCR, and TCRdb holds only the in-frame ones, with some missing. The table lists more than 150,000 clones, about 82% of them singletons, with about 5.5% in the top ten. The sequenced sample consisted of peripheral blood. The receptors here all came from a woman aged 30 to 39 with acute or convalescent COVID-19. CDR3s include the opening cysteine and the closing phenylalanine or tryptophan. A D gene is named only where the DNA matches it firmly. Size tells how often a clone was seen (once, few, many) or the class of an expanded clone, and some rows leave it out.

clone_size,j_call,cdr3_length,d_call,v_call,cdr3_nt,cdr3_aa
few,TRBJ1-1,13,TRBD1,TRBV12-3/TRBV12-4,TGTGCCAGCAGTGGGACAGGGGTTACTGAAGCTTTCTTT,CASSGTGVTEAFF
-,TRBJ2-1,16,TRBD2,TRBV15,TGTGCCACCAGCAGAGGTGGACTAGCGGGTCCCAATGAGCAGTTCTTC,CATSRGGLAGPNEQFF
-,TRBJ2-3,13,-,TRBV10-3,TGTGCCATCTTGGTGGGGCAAACAGATACGCAGTATTTT,CAILVGQTDTQYF
-,TRBJ2-5,16,TRBD2,TRBV7-7,TGTGCCAGCAGCTTAACCATAGCGGGGGGGAGGGAGACCCAGTACTTC,CASSLTIAGGRETQYF
-,TRBJ1-2,12,-,TRBV19,TGTGCCAGTAGTACCCGACTTGGAGGCTACACCTTC,CASSTRLGGYTF
-,TRBJ1-4,17,TRBD1,TRBV14,TGTGCCAGCAGCATAAGGGGACAGGGCGCAACTAATGAAAAACTGTTTTTT,CASSIRGQGATNEKLFF
-,TRBJ2-7,14,-,TRBV5-1,TGCGCCAGCAGCGCGGGACGGATCACCTACGAGCAGTACTTC,CASSAGRITYEQYF
-,TRBJ2-1,15,TRBD1,TRBV6-4,TGTGCCAGCAGTGACTCGGGGACAGGGGGCTATGAGCAGTTCTTC,CASSDSGTGGYEQFF
once,TRBJ2-5,16,-,TRBV6-2/TRBV6-3,TGTGCCAGCAGTTATTCCGGGGGAATTGGGCAAGAGACCCAGTACTTC,CASSYSGGIGQETQYF
-,TRBJ2-5,13,TRBD1,TRBV28,TGTGCCAGCAGTTTGGGGGACAGGGAGACCCAGTACTTC,CASSLGDRETQYF
-,TRBJ2-4,16,-,TRBV4-3,TGCGCCAGCAGCCAAGATCATACGCGTCGCAAAAACATTCAGTACTTC,CASSQDHTRRKNIQYF
-,TRBJ2-3,14,-,TRBV11-2,TGTGCCAGCAGCTTTGAGGGAGGCACAGATACGCAGTATTTT,CASSFEGGTDTQYF
-,TRBJ1-2,15,-,TRBV7-2,TGTGCCAGCAGCTTATCCCAGACTACTAACTATGGCTACACCTTC,CASSLSQTTNYGYTF
-,TRBJ1-4,12,-,TRBV20-1,TGCAGTGCTAGTGCGGGGGGCAGGCAACTGTTTTTT,CSASAGGRQLFF
-,TRBJ1-5,15,-,TRBV4-2,TGTGCCAGCAGCCAAGAACAGGGATTTCGTCAGCCCCAGCATTTT,CASSQEQGFRQPQHF
-,TRBJ1-1,16,TRBD1,TRBV6-5,TGTGCCAGCAGTTACGCAAGTTTAGACAGGGGGCTAGAAGCTTTCTTT,CASSYASLDRGLEAFF
-,TRBJ2-1,15,TRBD2,TRBV30,TGTGCCTGGGCAAGACTAGCGGGAGTAGGTAATGAGCAGTTCTTC,CAWARLAGVGNEQFF
-,TRBJ1-1,15,-,TRBV29-1,TGCAGCGTTTCGGGGGGAACAGGGCTGAACACTGAAGCTTTCTTT,CSVSGGTGLNTEAFF
-,TRBJ1-1,12,-,TRBV6-5,TGTGCCAGCAGGTCAGGGTTCACTGAAGCTTTCTTT,CASRSGFTEAFF
-,TRBJ1-1,12,TRBD1,TRBV7-2,TGTGCCAGCAGCTTCCGGGACAGGGAAGCTTTCTTT,CASSFRDREAFF
-,TRBJ2-3,14,TRBD1,TRBV5-4,TGTGCCAGCAGCAGGGACAGGGGGCGGGATACGCAGTATTTT,CASSRDRGRDTQYF
-,TRBJ1-3,14,TRBD1,TRBV5-1,TGCGCCAGCAGCTTGGCGGGACAGTGGGACACCATATATTTT,CASSLAGQWDTIYF
-,TRBJ2-1,14,-,TRBV5-1,TGCGCCAGCAGCTTACGGCTCCCGGGGAATGAGCAGTTCTTC,CASSLRLPGNEQFF
few,TRBJ2-2,13,TRBD1,TRBV12-3/TRBV12-4,TGTGCCAGCAGTTCGGCAAGACAGGGCGAGCTGTTTTTT,CASSSARQGELFF
-,TRBJ1-2,16,TRBD1,TRBV7-2,TGTGCCAGCAGCTTATCGGTCAGGGGGCCGGAGGACGGCTACACCTTC,CASSLSVRGPEDGYTF
few,TRBJ2-7,15,-,TRBV2,TGTGCCAGCAGTGAACGGTCTACTCGGCGGGACGAGCAGTACTTC,CASSERSTRRDEQYF
-,TRBJ2-3,13,-,TRBV27,TGTGCCAGCAGTATCTACCGCACAGATACGCAGTATTTT,CASSIYRTDTQYF
once,TRBJ2-2,14,-,TRBV3-1/TRBV3-2,TGTGCCAGCAGCCAAAATTTCTCCCCCGGGGAGCTGTTTTTT,CASSQNFSPGELFF
-,TRBJ2-1,13,-,TRBV11-3,TGTGCCAGCAGCCCCCGAGAAGGCGGTGAGCAGTTCTTC,CASSPREGGEQFF
once,TRBJ2-7,13,-,TRBV25-1,TGTGCCAGCAGCCCGACTATCACCTACGAGCAGTACTTC,CASSPTITYEQYF
-,TRBJ2-4,16,TRBD2,TRBV5-4,TGTGCCAGCAGCCCGACTAGCGGGAGTAGTCACAACATTCAGTACTTC,CASSPTSGSSHNIQYF
-,TRBJ1-6,16,TRBD1,TRBV5-4,TGTGCCAGCAGCTTGGGACAGGGGTCGGGGATTTCACCCCTCCACTTT,CASSLGQGSGISPLHF
few,TRBJ1-6,16,TRBD1,TRBV7-2,TGTGCCAGCAGCTTAGGGCGGACAGGGGGTATTTCACCCCTCCACTTT,CASSLGRTGGISPLHF
-,TRBJ1-6,16,-,TRBV4-2,TGTGCCAGCAACTCAGGGGCTCTGACCTATAATTCACCCCTCCACTTT,CASNSGALTYNSPLHF
-,TRBJ1-2,13,-,TRBV3-1/TRBV3-2,TGTGCCAGCAGCCAAAGACAACTCTATGGCTACACCTTC,CASSQRQLYGYTF
-,TRBJ2-1,15,-,TRBV13,TGTGCCAGCAGCTTAGAGGGGCTAGGGGGCAATGAGCAGTTCTTC,CASSLEGLGGNEQFF
-,TRBJ2-3,14,-,TRBV27,TGTGCCAGCAGTGACAGTCTAGTCCCAGATACGCAGTATTTT,CASSDSLVPDTQYF
-,TRBJ2-7,15,TRBD1,TRBV10-2,TGCGCCAGCAGCCCCAGACAGGGGATCTCCTACGAGCAGTACTTC,CASSPRQGISYEQYF
few,TRBJ1-2,17,-,TRBV3-1/TRBV3-2,TGTGCCAGCAGCCAAAAAGGGTGGCAGGGGTACGGGAATGGCTACACCTTC,CASSQKGWQGYGNGYTF
-,TRBJ2-1,18,TRBD2,TRBV10-3,TGTGCCATCAGTGAGTCGGGGGCTAGCGGGAGTTCCTACAATGAGCAGTTCTTC,CAISESGASGSSYNEQFF
-,TRBJ2-7,15,-,TRBV5-4,TGTGCCAGCAGCTTGGACCCGGGACACACCTACGAGCAGTACTTC,CASSLDPGHTYEQYF
-,TRBJ2-7,14,-,TRBV9,TGTGCCAGCAGCGTAGAGGACAGCTCCTACGAGCAGTACTTC,CASSVEDSSYEQYF
-,TRBJ2-1,16,TRBD2,TRBV7-2,TGTGCCAGCAGCAGAGGGAGCAGCGGGAGGCTCGATGAGCAGTTCTTC,CASSRGSSGRLDEQFF
-,TRBJ2-3,14,TRBD2,TRBV10-1,TGCGCCAGCAGCGGGGAGGGCCGAGCAGATACGCAGTATTTT,CASSGEGRADTQYF
-,TRBJ2-3,14,TRBD2,TRBV30,TGTGCCTGCACCCAGACTAGCGGAACAGATACGCAGTATTTT,CACTQTSGTDTQYF
-,TRBJ1-3,13,-,TRBV5-1,TGCGCCAGCAGCTTAGCGGCTGGAAACACCATATATTTT,CASSLAAGNTIYF
few,TRBJ1-1,13,-,TRBV19,TGTGCCAGTAGTAAGGGTACTAGAACTGAAGCTTTCTTT,CASSKGTRTEAFF
-,TRBJ1-5,15,-,TRBV4-3,TGCGCCAGCAGCCAAGATTCAGGGTCATTTCAGCCCCAGCATTTT,CASSQDSGSFQPQHF
once,TRBJ2-7,15,TRBD2,TRBV7-2,TGTGCCAGCAGAGATGGCGGGGGGGCCGCCTACGAGCAGTACTTC,CASRDGGGAAYEQYF
-,TRBJ2-1,15,TRBD1,TRBV5-4,TGTGCCAGCAGCGGCCGACAGGGGACCTACAATGAGCAGTTCTTC,CASSGRQGTYNEQFF
-,TRBJ1-5,14,-,TRBV27,TGTGCCAGCAATATCCGGGGGTCCAATCAGCCCCAGCATTTT,CASNIRGSNQPQHF
-,TRBJ1-5,14,-,TRBV27,TGTGCCAGCAGCCCCGTTGGCAGCAATCAGCCCCAGCATTTT,CASSPVGSNQPQHF
-,TRBJ1-1,13,-,TRBV5-6,TGTGCCAGCAGCAGCGGGTCTAACACTGAAGCTTTCTTT,CASSSGSNTEAFF
-,TRBJ1-4,12,-,TRBV12-3/TRBV12-4,TGTGCCAGCAGCCCAATTAATGAAAAACTGTTTTTT,CASSPINEKLFF
-,TRBJ2-7,11,-,TRBV6-5,TGTGCCAGCAGTCGGGATTCTAAGCAGTACTTC,CASSRDSKQYF
-,TRBJ2-7,17,TRBD1,TRBV7-6,TGTGCCAGCAGCTTAAGGACAGGGGCATTGAGCTCCTACGAGCAGTACTTC,CASSLRTGALSSYEQYF
-,TRBJ1-2,13,TRBD1,TRBV3-1/TRBV3-2,TGTGCCAGCAGCCCGGGGACAGCGTATGGCTACACCTTC,CASSPGTAYGYTF